The rows below give T cell receptor beta chains drawn from one sample of a study of OX40 agonist ivuxolimab in advanced cancers. This table comes from immunoSEQ multiplex PCR, and its TCRdb copy is limited to in-frame clones, with some not included. There are some 140,000 clones in the sample; about nine tenths occur only once, and around 0.99% lies in the top ten. Sequences were derived from CD4+ or CD8+ T cells sorted from blood, sampled in a trial of the OX40 agonist ivuxolimab. Every receptor here comes from an adult with an advanced solid tumor such as melanoma, head and neck, liver or kidney cancer. CDR3s include the opening cysteine and the closing phenylalanine or tryptophan. The D gene is left open where the match is weak. Expanded clones get a size class; other rows say once, few or many, or leave the size out.

J	size	V	D	CDR3	DNA
TRBJ2-6	.	TRBV15	TRBD2	CATSSSFGRVSAGANVLTF	TGTGCCACCAGCAGTTCTTTTGGGAGGGTATCTGCTGGGGCCAACGTCCTGACTTTC
TRBJ2-6	.	TRBV4-3	.	CASSPQAQYSGANVLTF	TGCGCCAGCAGCCCCCAGGCCCAATACTCTGGGGCCAACGTCCTGACTTTC
TRBJ2-5	.	TRBV19	.	CASSIVGGVETQYF	TGTGCCAGTAGTATAGTAGGAGGGGTTGAGACCCAGTACTTC
TRBJ2-5	once	TRBV6-1	TRBD2	CASGGLAEQETQYF	TGTGCCAGCGGGGGACTAGCGGAGCAAGAGACCCAGTACTTC
TRBJ2-7	.	TRBV30	TRBD2	CAWKGQAGGEQYF	TGTGCCTGGAAGGGGCAGGCGGGGGGTGAGCAGTACTTC
TRBJ2-1	.	TRBV5-1	TRBD1	CASSLYLSGQGYNEQFF	TGCGCCAGCAGCCTATATCTCTCCGGACAGGGCTACAATGAGCAGTTCTTC
TRBJ2-1	.	TRBV5-1	TRBD2	CASSTPSSSGSSDEQFF	TGCGCCAGCAGCACTCCCTCATCTAGCGGGAGTAGCGATGAGCAGTTCTTC
TRBJ1-3	.	TRBV10-3	.	CAISEDRSSGNTIYF	TGTGCCATCAGTGAGGACCGGAGCTCTGGAAACACCATATATTTT
TRBJ1-4	.	TRBV15	.	CATSRDWRRRDEKLFF	TGTGCCACCAGCAGAGATTGGCGGAGACGCGATGAAAAACTGTTTTTT
TRBJ2-5	once	TRBV14	.	CASSQDRGVFQETQYF	TGTGCCAGCAGCCAAGATCGAGGCGTATTTCAAGAGACCCAGTACTTC
TRBJ2-1	.	TRBV2	.	CASSEAVAFAEAFF	TGTGCCAGCAGTGAAGCGGTGGCATTTGCGGAAGCCTTCTTC
TRBJ1-5	.	TRBV5-5	TRBD1	CASSERTGSNQPQHF	TGTGCCAGCAGCGAACGGACAGGGAGCAATCAGCCCCAGCATTTT
TRBJ1-2	.	TRBV10-3	TRBD1	CAISLPGQAQTYGYTF	TGTGCCATCAGTTTACCGGGACAGGCTCAAACGTATGGCTACACCTTC
TRBJ1-3	.	TRBV27	.	CASSSTPLGLGVDTIYF	TGTGCCAGCAGTTCAACCCCTCTCGGACTCGGGGTGGACACCATATATTTT
TRBJ2-7	.	TRBV5-1	TRBD1	CASSPEGRTGAYEQYF	TGCGCCAGCAGCCCGGAAGGGCGGACAGGGGCCTACGAGCAGTACTTC
TRBJ1-5	.	TRBV4-3	.	CASSQDSVNQPQHF	TGCGCCAGCAGCCAAGATTCAGTAAATCAGCCCCAGCATTTT
TRBJ2-7	.	TRBV30	TRBD2	CAWSSDGRGEQYF	TGTGCCTGGAGTTCGGACGGGAGGGGTGAGCAGTACTTC
TRBJ2-7	.	TRBV6-5	TRBD1	CASSPGQGVAEQYF	TGTGCCAGCAGTCCAGGACAGGGAGTAGCTGAGCAGTACTTC
TRBJ2-2	.	TRBV5-1	.	CASRWMAGPNTGELFF	TGCGCCAGCAGGTGGATGGCGGGACCGAACACCGGGGAGCTGTTTTTT
TRBJ2-5	.	TRBV12-5	.	CASGRGTAARETQYF	TGTGCTAGTGGTAGGGGGACCGCGGCACGAGAGACCCAGTACTTC
TRBJ1-5	.	TRBV11-2	.	CASSLVPGGQPQHF	TGTGCCAGCAGCTTAGTCCCGGGTGGTCAGCCCCAGCATTTT
TRBJ2-7	.	TRBV7-2	TRBD1	CASSPRQGSDEQYF	TGTGCCAGCAGCCCTCGACAGGGGAGTGACGAGCAGTACTTC
TRBJ1-3	.	TRBV5-1	.	CASSLGALSSGNTIYF	TGCGCCAGCAGCTTGGGGGCCCTTAGCTCTGGAAACACCATATATTTT
TRBJ2-1	.	TRBV28	TRBD1	CASRLPGTAHNEQFF	TGTGCCAGCAGACTTCCAGGGACAGCACACAATGAGCAGTTCTTC
TRBJ2-7	.	TRBV5-4	.	CASNLFNGNYEQYF	TGTGCCAGCAACTTGTTTAACGGGAACTACGAGCAGTACTTC
TRBJ2-1	.	TRBV7-9	.	CASSSGVGTYNEQFF	TGTGCCAGCAGCTCTGGGGTGGGGACCTACAATGAGCAGTTCTTC
TRBJ1-2	.	TRBV7-9	.	CASSLAGLGGSYTF	TGTGCCAGCAGCTTAGCAGGGCTTGGGGGTAGCTACACCTTC
TRBJ2-1	.	TRBV5-1	.	CASSLSGDYNEQFF	TGCGCCAGCAGCCTTAGCGGAGATTACAATGAGCAGTTCTTC
TRBJ2-3	.	TRBV28	.	CAGGYSTDTQYF	TGTGCCGGCGGGTATAGCACAGATACGCAGTATTTT
TRBJ1-1	.	TRBV2	.	CASSGGRLNTEAFF	TGTGCCAGCAGTGGGGGACGGCTGAACACTGAAGCTTTCTTT
TRBJ2-1	.	TRBV5-1	.	CASSLAATYNEQFF	TGCGCCAGCAGCTTGGCTGCCACCTACAATGAGCAGTTCTTC
TRBJ2-2	.	TRBV9	TRBD1	CASSTDRGRITGELFF	TGTGCCAGCAGCACTGACAGGGGGAGAATCACCGGGGAGCTGTTTTTT
TRBJ2-5	.	TRBV7-2	TRBD2	CASSLGGWDPSAGAQYF	TGTGCCAGCAGCTTAGGGGGCTGGGATCCCTCCGCGGGGGCCCAGTACTTC
TRBJ2-1	.	TRBV14	TRBD2	CASSQEPGLAGDEQFF	TGTGCCAGCAGCCAAGAACCGGGACTAGCGGGGGATGAGCAGTTCTTC
TRBJ2-5	.	TRBV5-6	.	CASSLAGVETQYF	TGTGCCAGCAGCTTGGCCGGGGTGGAGACCCAGTACTTC
TRBJ1-6	once	TRBV5-1	.	CASSLSVMGNNSPLHF	TGCGCCAGCAGCTTGTCAGTTATGGGGAATAATTCACCCCTCCACTTT
TRBJ2-7	.	TRBV7-6	TRBD2	CASSFAPGSGSYEQYF	TGTGCCAGCAGCTTTGCTCCCGGGAGCGGGAGCTACGAGCAGTACTTC
TRBJ2-5	.	TRBV7-2	TRBD1	CASSNRDRSAQYF	TGTGCCAGCAGCAACCGGGACAGGTCCGCCCAGTACTTC
TRBJ2-3	once	TRBV7-3	TRBD2	CASSAGLAGPTDTQYF	TGTGCCAGCAGCGCCGGACTAGCGGGCCCCACAGATACGCAGTATTTT
TRBJ2-3	.	TRBV30	.	CAWTPGLGRAQYF	TGTGCCTGGACCCCGGGTTTGGGACGTGCGCAGTATTTT
TRBJ2-1	.	TRBV5-4	TRBD2	CASSLGGSPRASYNEQFF	TGTGCCAGCAGCTTAGGCGGGAGCCCCCGGGCCTCCTACAATGAGCAGTTCTTC
TRBJ1-1	.	TRBV6-1	.	CASVLNTEAFF	TGTGCCAGCGTCCTGAACACTGAAGCTTTCTTT
TRBJ1-2	.	TRBV5-6	.	CASSFPSSAYGYTF	TGTGCCAGCAGCTTTCCATCCTCGGCATATGGCTACACCTTC
TRBJ1-1	few	TRBV2	TRBD1	CASSPRQGTNTEAFF	TGTGCCAGCAGTCCCAGACAGGGCACGAACACTGAAGCTTTCTTT
TRBJ1-1	.	TRBV2	.	CASSTLGRTEAFF	TGTGCCAGCAGTACCCTGGGGAGGACTGAAGCTTTCTTT
TRBJ1-4	.	TRBV28	.	CASSQRDSAWGKLFF	TGTGCCAGCAGCCAGCGAGACAGTGCGTGGGGGAAACTGTTTTTT
TRBJ1-3	.	TRBV20-1	.	CSARDGITIYF	TGCAGTGCTAGAGACGGAATCACCATATATTTT
TRBJ1-2	.	TRBV6-1	.	CASSEGEVRQNYGYTF	TGTGCCAGCAGTGAAGGGGAGGTACGGCAGAACTATGGCTACACCTTC
TRBJ1-3	.	TRBV7-2	TRBD1	CASSLWDSSSGNTIYF	TGTGCCAGCAGCTTATGGGACAGCAGCTCTGGAAACACCATATATTTT
TRBJ2-1	.	TRBV5-1	TRBD1	CASSSGQGDSNEQFF	TGCGCCAGCAGCTCCGGACAGGGGGATTCGAATGAGCAGTTCTTC
TRBJ2-3	once	TRBV27	.	CASSPLSYATQYF	TGTGCCAGCAGCCCCTTATCATACGCGACGCAGTATTTT
TRBJ2-2	.	TRBV9	TRBD1	CASSPTGGPGELFF	TGTGCCAGCAGCCCTACAGGGGGCCCCGGGGAGCTGTTTTTT
TRBJ1-1	once	TRBV28	.	CASRRDRNTEAFF	TGTGCCAGCAGACGAGACAGGAACACTGAAGCTTTCTTT
TRBJ2-1	.	TRBV5-8	TRBD2	CASMGERDYNEQFF	TGTGCCAGCATGGGGGAGCGGGATTACAATGAGCAGTTCTTC